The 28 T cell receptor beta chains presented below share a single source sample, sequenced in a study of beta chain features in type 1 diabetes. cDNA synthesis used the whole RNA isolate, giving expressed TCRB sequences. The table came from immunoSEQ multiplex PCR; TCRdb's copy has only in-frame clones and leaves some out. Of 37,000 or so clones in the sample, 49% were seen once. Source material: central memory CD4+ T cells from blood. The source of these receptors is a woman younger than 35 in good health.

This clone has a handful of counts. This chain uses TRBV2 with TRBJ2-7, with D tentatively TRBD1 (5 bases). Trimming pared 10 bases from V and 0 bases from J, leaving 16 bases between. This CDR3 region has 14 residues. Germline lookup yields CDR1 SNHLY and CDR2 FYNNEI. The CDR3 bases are TGTGCCATCCGGCGGACATCTAGCTCCTACGAGCAGTACTTC. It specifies CAIRRTSSSYEQYF.

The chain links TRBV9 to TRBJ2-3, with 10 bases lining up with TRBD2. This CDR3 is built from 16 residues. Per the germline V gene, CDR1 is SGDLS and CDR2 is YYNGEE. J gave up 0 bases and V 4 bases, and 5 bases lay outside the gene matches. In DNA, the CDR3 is TGTGCCAGCAGCCCCCGAGCGGGAGGGAGCACAGATACGCAGTATTTT. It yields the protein CASSPRAGGSTDTQYF.

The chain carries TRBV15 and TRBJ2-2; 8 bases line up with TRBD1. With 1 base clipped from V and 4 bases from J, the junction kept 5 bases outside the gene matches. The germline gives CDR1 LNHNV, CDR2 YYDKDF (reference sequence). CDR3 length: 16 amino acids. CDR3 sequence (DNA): TGTGCCACCAGCAGAGTGGGACAGGTTCGCACCGGGGAGCTGTTTTTT. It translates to CATSRVGQVRTGELFF.

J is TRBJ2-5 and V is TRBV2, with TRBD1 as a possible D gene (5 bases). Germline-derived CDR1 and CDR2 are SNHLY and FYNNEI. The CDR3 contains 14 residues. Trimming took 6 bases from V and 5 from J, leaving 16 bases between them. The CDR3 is CASSVTAFEETQYF. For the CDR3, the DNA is TGTGCCAGCAGCGTGACAGCCTTTGAGGAGACCCAGTACTTC.

The CDR3 DNA is TGCAGCGGGTACAGGGGCCCCCCTGAAGCTTTCTTT. Translated: CSGYRGPPEAFF. The chain has TRBV29-1 and TRBJ1-1; 7 bases line up with TRBD1. Per germline, CDR1 SQVTM and CDR2 ANQGSEA. The V and J ends lost 7 bases and 6 bases, in that order; junction bases with no gene match: 8. The CDR3 has 12 amino acids.

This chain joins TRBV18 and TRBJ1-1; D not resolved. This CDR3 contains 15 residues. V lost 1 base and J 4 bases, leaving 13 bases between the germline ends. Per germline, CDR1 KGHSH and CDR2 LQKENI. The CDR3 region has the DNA TGTGCCAGCTCACCACGTCCGGGAGTGAGCACTGAAGCTTTCTTT. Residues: CASSPRPGVSTEAFF. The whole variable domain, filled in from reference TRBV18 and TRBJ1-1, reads NAGVMQNPRHLVRRRGQEARLRCSPMKGHSHVYWYRQLPEEGLKFMVYLQKENIIDESGMPKERFSAEFPKEGPSILRIQQVVRGDSAAYFCASSPRPGVSTEAFFGQGTRLTVV.

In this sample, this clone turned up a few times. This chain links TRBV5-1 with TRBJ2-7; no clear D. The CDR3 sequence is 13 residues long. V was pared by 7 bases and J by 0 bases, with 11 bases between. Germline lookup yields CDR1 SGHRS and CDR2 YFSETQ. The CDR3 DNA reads TGCGCCAGCGCAAAGACGGGCTCCTACGAGCAGTACTTC. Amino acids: CASAKTGSYEQYF.

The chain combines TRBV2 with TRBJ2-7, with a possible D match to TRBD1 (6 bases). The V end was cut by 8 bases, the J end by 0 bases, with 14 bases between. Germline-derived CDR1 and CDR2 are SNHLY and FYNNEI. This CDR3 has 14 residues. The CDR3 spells CASGKTGISYEQYF. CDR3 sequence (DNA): TGTGCCAGCGGCAAGACAGGAATCTCCTACGAGCAGTACTTC.

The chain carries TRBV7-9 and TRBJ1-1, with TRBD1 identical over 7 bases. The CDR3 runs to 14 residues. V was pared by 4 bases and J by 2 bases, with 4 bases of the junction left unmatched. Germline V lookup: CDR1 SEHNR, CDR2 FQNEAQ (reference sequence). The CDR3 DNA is TGTGCCAGCAGCTGGGGGACAGTAAACACTGAAGCTTTCTTT. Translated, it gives CASSWGTVNTEAFF.

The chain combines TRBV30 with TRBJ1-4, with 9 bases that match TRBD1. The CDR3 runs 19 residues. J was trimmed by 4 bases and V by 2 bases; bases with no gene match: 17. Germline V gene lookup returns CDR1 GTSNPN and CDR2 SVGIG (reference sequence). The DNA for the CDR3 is TGTGCCTGGAGTCCTACTCGCGGGACAGGGCAGGGGGTTAATGAAAAACTGTTTTTT. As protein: CAWSPTRGTGQGVNEKLFF. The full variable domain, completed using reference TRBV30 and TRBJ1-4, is SQTIHQWPATLVQPVGSPLSLECTVEGTSNPNLYWYRQAAGRGLQLLFYSVGIGQISSEVPQNLSASRPQDRQFILSSKKLLLSDSGFYLCAWSPTRGTGQGVNEKLFFGSGTQLSVL.

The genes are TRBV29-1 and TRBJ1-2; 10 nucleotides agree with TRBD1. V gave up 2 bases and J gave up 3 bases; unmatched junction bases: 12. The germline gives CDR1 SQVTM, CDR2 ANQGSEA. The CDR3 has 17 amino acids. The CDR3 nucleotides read TGCAGCGTTGAATCGGGGGACAGGGGCGGATTTTACTATGGCTACACCTTC. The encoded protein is CSVESGDRGGFYYGYTF. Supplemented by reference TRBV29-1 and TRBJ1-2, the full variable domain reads SAVISQKPSRDICQRGTSLTIQCQVDSQVTMMFWYRQQPGQSLTLIATANQGSEATYESGFVIDKFPISRPNLTFSTLTVSNMSPEDSSIYLCSVESGDRGGFYYGYTFGSGTRLTVV.

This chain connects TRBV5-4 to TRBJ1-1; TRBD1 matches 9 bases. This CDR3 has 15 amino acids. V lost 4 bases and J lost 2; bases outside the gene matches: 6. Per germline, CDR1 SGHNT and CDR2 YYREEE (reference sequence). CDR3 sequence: CASSIPGQGNTEAFF. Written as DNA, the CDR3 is TGTGCCAGCAGCATCCCGGGACAGGGAAACACTGAAGCTTTCTTT. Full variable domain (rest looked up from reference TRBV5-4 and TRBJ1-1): ETGVTQSPTHLIKTRGQQVTLRCSSQSGHNTVSWYQQALGQGPQFIFQYYREEENGRGNFPPRFSGLQFPNYSSELNVNALELDDSALYLCASSIPGQGNTEAFFGQGTRLTVV.

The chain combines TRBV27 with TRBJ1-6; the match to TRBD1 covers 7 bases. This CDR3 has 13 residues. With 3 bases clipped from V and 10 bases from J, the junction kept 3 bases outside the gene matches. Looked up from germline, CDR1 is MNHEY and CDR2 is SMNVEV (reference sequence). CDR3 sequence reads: CASSFTGDSPLHF. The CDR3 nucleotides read TGTGCCAGCAGTTTTACAGGGGACTCACCCCTCCACTTT.

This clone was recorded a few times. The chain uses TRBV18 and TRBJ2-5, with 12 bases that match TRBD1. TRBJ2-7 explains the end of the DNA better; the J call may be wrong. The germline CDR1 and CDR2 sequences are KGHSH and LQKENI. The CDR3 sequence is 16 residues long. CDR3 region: CASLSGQGAFSYEQYF. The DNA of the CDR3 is TGTGCCAGCTTATCGGGACAGGGGGCCTTCTCCTACGAGCAGTACTTC.

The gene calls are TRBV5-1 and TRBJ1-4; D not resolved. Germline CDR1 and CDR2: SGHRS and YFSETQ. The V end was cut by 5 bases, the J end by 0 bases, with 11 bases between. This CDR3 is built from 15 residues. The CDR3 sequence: CASSDNSATNEKLFF. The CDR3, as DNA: TGCGCCAGCAGTGATAACAGTGCAACTAATGAAAAACTGTTTTTT.

This CDR3 is CATSRDGTGEYEQYF. DNA of the CDR3: TGTGCCACCAGCAGAGACGGGACAGGGGAATACGAGCAGTACTTC. The chain has TRBV15 and TRBJ2-5; the match to TRBD1 covers 10 bases. The end of the DNA fits TRBJ2-7 better, so the J call may be wrong. CDR1 is LNHNV, CDR2 YYDKDF, per germline (reference sequence). This CDR3 region has 15 residues.

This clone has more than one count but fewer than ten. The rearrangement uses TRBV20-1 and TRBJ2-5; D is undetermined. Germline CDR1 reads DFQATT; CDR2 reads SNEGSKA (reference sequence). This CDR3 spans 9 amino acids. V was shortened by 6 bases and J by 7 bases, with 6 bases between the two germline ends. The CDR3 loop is CSAPRTQYF. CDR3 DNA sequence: TGCAGTGCCCCGAGGACCCAGTACTTC.

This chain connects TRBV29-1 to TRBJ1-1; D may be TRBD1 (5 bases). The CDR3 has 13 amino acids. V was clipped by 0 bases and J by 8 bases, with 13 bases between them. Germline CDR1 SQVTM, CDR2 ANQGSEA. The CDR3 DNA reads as TGCAGCGTTGAAGATACTCGACAGTTAGAAGCTTTCTTT. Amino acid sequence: CSVEDTRQLEAFF.

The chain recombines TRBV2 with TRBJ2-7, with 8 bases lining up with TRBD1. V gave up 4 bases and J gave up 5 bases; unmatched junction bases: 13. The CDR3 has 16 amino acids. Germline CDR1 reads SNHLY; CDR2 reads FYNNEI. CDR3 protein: CASSGSGQGKAHEQYF. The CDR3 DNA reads TGTGCCAGCAGTGGAAGCGGACAGGGTAAGGCGCACGAGCAGTACTTC. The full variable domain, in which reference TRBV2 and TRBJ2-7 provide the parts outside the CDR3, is EPEVTQTPSHQVTQMGQEVILRCVPISNHLYFYWYRQILGQKVEFLVSFYNNEISEKSEIFDDQFSVERPDGSNFTLKIRSTKLEDSAMYFCASSGSGQGKAHEQYFGPGTRLTVT.

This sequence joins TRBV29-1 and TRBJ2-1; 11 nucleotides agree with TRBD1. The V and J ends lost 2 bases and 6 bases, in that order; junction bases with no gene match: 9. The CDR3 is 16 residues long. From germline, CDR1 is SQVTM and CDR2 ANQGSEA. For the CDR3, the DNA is TGCAGCGTTGAAACTTCCGGGACAGGGGGTTTCAATGAGCAGTTCTTC. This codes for CSVETSGTGGFNEQFF.

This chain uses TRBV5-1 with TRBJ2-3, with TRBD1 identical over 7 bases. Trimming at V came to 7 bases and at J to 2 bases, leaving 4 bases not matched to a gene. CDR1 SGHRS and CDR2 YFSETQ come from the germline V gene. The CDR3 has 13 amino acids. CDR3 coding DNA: TGCGCCAGCCGGAAGGGGGCCACAGATACGCAGTATTTT. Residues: CASRKGATDTQYF.

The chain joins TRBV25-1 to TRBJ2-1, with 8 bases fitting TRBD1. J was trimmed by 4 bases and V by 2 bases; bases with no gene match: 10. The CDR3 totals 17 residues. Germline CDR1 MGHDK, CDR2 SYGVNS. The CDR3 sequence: CASSEEDGTGPYNEQFF. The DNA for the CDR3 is TGTGCCAGCAGTGAAGAAGATGGGACAGGACCTTACAATGAGCAGTTCTTC.

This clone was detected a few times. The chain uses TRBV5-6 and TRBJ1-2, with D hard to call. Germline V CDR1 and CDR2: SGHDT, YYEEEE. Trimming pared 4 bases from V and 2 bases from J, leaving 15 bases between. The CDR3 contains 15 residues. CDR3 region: CASSPGEEANYGYTF. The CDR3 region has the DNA TGTGCCAGCAGCCCCGGGGAGGAAGCCAACTATGGCTACACCTTC.

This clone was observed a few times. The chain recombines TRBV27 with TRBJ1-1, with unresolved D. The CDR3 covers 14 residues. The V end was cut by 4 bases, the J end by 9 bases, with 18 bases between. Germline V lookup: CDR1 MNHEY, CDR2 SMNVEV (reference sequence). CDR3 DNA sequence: TGTGCCAGCAGTTATAAGTCGACACCCCTCCAAGCTTTCTTT. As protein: CASSYKSTPLQAFF.

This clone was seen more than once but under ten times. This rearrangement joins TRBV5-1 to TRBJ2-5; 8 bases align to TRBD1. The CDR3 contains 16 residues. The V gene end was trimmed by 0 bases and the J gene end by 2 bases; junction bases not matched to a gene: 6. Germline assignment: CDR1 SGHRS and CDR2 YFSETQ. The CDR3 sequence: CASSLAGTGQQETQYF. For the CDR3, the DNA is TGCGCCAGCAGCTTGGCCGGGACAGGACAACAAGAGACCCAGTACTTC. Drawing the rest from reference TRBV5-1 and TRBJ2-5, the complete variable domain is KAGVTQTPRYLIKTRGQQVTLSCSPISGHRSVSWYQQTPGQGLQFLFEYFSETQRNKGNFPGRFSGRQFSNSRSEMNVSTLELGDSALYLCASSLAGTGQQETQYFGPGTRLLVL.

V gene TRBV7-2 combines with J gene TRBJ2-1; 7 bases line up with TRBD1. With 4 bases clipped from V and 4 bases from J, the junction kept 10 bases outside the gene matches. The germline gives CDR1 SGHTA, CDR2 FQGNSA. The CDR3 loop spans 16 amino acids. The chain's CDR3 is CASSSAPGTAYNEQFF. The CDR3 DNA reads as TGTGCCAGCAGCTCTGCCCCCGGGACAGCTTACAATGAGCAGTTCTTC.

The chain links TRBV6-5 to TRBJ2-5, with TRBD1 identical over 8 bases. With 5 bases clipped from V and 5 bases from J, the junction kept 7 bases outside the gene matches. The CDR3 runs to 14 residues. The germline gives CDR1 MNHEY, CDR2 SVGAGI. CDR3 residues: CASSDAQGAETQYF. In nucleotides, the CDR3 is TGTGCCAGCAGTGACGCTCAGGGGGCCGAGACCCAGTACTTC.

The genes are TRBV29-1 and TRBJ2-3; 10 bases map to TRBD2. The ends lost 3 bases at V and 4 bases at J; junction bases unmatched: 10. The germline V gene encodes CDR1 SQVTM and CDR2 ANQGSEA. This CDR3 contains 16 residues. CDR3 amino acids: CSVDPSSGGAPDTQYF. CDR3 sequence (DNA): TGCAGCGTTGACCCTTCAAGCGGGGGGGCCCCAGATACGCAGTATTTT.